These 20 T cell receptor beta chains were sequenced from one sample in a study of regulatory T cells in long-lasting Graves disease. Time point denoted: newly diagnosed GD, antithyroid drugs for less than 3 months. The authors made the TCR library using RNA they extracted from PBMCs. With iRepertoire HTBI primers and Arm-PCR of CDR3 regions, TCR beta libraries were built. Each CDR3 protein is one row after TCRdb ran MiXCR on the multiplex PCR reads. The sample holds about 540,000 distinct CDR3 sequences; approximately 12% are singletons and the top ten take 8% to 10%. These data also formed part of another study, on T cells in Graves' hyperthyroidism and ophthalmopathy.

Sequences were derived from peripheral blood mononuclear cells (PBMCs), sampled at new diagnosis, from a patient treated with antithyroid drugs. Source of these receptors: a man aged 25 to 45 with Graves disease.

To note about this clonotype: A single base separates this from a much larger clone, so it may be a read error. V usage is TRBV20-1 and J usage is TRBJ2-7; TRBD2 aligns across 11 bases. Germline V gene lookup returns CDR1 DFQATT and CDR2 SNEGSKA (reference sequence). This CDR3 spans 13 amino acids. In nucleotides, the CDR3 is TGCAGTGCTAGTCTAGCGGGAGGTTTAGAGCAGTGCTTC. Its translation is CSASLAGGLEQCF.

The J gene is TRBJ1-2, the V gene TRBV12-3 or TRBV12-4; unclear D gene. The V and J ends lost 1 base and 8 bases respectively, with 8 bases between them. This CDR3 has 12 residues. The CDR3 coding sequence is TGTGCCAGCAGTTTAGGACAAGCCGGCTACACCTTC. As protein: CASSLGQAGYTF.

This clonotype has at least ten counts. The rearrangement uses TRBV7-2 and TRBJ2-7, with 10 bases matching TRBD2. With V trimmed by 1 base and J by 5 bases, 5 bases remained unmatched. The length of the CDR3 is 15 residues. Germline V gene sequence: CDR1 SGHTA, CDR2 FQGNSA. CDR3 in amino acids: CASSLGASGSNEQYF. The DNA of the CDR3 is TGTGCCAGCAGCTTAGGGGCTAGCGGGAGCAACGAGCAGTACTTC. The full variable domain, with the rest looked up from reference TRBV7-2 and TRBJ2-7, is GAGVSQSPSNKVTEKGKDVELRCDPISGHTALYWYRQSLGQGLEFLIYFQGNSAPDKSGLPSDRFSAERTGGSVSTLTIQRTQQEDSAVYLCASSLGASGSNEQYFGPGTRLTVT.

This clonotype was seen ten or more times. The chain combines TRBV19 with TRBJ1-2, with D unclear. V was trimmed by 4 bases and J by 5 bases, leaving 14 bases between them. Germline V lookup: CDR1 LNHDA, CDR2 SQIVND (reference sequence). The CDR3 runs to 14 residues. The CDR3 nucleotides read TGTGCCAGTAGTACCGATAGCGACACATATGGCTACACCTTC. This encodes CASSTDSDTYGYTF.

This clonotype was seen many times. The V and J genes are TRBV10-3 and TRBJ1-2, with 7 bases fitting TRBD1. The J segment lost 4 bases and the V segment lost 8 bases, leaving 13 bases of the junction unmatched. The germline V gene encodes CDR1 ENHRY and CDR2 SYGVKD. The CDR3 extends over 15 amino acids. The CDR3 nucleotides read TGTGCCATCGGGGAGACAGGGTCCCATTTCTATGGCTACACCTTC. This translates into CAIGETGSHFYGYTF.

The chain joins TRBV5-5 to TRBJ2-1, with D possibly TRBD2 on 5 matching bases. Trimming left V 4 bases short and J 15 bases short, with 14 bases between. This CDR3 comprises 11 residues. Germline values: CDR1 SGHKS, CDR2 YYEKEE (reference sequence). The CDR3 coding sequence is TGTGCCAGCAGCACCGGACTTTTAGGGTTCTTC. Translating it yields CASSTGLLGFF.

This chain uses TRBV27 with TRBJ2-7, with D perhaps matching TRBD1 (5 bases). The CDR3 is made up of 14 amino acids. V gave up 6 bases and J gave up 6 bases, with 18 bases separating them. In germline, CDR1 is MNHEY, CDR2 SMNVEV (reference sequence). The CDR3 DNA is TGTGCCAGCAGCCAAGGGGCGTCCGGAGTCGAGCAGTACTTC. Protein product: CASSQGASGVEQYF.

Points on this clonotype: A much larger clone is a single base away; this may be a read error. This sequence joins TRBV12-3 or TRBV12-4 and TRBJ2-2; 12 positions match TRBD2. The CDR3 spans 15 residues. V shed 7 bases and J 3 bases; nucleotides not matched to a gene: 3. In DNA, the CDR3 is TGTGCCAGCAATGCTAGCGGGAGGGACACCGGGGAGCTGTTTTTT. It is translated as CASNASGRDTGELFF.

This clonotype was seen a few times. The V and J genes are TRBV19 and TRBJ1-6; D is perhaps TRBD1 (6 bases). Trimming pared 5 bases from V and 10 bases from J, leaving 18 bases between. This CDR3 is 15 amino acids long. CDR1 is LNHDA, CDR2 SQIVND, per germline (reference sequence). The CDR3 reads CASSRPGHGLSPLHF. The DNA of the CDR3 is TGTGCCAGTAGTCGACCGGGACACGGGTTGTCACCCCTCCACTTT.

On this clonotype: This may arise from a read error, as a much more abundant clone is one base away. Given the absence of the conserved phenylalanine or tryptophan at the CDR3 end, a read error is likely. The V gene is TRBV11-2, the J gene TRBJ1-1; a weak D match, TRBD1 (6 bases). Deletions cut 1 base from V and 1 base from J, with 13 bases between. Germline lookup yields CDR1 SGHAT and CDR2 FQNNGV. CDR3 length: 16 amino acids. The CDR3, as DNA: TGTGCCAGCAGCTTAGGATACAGGGAGAAGAACACTGAAGCTTTCCTT. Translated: CASSLGYREKNTEAFL.

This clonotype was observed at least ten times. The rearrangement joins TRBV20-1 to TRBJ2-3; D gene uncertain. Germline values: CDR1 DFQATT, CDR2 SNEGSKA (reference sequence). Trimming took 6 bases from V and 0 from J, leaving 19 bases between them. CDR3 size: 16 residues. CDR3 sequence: CSAPRFDLGSTDTQYF. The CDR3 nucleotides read TGCAGTGCCCCTAGGTTTGACTTAGGGAGCACAGATACGCAGTATTTT.

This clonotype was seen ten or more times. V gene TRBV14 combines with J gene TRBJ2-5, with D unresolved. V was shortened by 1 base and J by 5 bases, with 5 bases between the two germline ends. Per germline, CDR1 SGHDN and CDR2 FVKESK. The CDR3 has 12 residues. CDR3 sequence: CASSQVKETQYF. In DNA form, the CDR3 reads TGTGCCAGCAGCCAAGTTAAGGAGACCCAGTACTTC.

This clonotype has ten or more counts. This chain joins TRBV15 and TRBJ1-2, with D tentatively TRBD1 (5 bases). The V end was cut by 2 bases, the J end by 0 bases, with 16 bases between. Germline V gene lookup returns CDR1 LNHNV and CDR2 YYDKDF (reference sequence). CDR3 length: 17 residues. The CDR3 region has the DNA TGTGCCACCAGCAGAACCGCCAGGGAGTTAGCTAACTATGGCTACACCTTC. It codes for CATSRTARELANYGYTF. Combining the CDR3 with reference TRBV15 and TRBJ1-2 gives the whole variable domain DAMVIQNPRYQVTQFGKPVTLSCSQTLNHNVMYWYQQKSSQAPKLLFHYYDKDFNNEADTPDNFQSRRPNTSFCFLDIRSPGLGDTAMYLCATSRTARELANYGYTFGSGTRLTVV.

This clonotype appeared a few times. CDR3 region: CASRRAYSTETQYF. The DNA of the CDR3 is TGCGCCAGCCGTAGGGCGTACAGTACAGAGACCCAGTACTTC. This rearrangement joins TRBV5-1 to TRBJ2-5, with no clear D. Per germline, CDR1 SGHRS and CDR2 YFSETQ. This CDR3 has 14 residues. V lost 7 bases to trimming and J lost 4 bases, with 17 bases between them.

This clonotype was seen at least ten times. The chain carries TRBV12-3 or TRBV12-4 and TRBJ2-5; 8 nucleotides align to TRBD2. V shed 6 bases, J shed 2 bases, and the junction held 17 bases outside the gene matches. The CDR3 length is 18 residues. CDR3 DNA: TGTGCCAGCAGACCTAGGCGTGGAACGGGAGGGCATCAAGAGACCCAGTACTTC. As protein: CASRPRRGTGGHQETQYF.

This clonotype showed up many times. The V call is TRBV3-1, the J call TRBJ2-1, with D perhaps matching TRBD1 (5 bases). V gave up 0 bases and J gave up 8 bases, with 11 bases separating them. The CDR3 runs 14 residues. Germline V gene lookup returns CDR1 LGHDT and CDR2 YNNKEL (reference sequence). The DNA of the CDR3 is TGTGCCAGCAGCCAAGACAATTGGGGCGATGAGCAGTTCTTC. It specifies CASSQDNWGDEQFF.

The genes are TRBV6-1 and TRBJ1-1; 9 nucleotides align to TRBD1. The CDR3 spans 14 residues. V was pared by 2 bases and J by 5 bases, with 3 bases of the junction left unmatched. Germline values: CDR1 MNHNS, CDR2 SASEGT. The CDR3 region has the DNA TGTGCCAGCAGTGAATGGGACAGGGAAACTGAAGCTTTCTTT. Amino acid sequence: CASSEWDRETEAFF.

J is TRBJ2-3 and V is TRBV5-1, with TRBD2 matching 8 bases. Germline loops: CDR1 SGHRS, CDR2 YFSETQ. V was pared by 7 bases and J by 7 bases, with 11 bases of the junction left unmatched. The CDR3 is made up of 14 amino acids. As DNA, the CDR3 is TGCGCCAGCTCCGGGACTAGAAGCTCGAATACGCAGTATTTT. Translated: CASSGTRSSNTQYF.

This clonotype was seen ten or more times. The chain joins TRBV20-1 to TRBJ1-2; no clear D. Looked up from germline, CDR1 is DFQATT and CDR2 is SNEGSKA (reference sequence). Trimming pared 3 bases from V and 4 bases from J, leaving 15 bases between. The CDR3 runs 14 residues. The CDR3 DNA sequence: TGCAGTGCTAGGGAGGTCGCGGTCGGCTATGGCTACACCTTC. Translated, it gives CSAREVAVGYGYTF.

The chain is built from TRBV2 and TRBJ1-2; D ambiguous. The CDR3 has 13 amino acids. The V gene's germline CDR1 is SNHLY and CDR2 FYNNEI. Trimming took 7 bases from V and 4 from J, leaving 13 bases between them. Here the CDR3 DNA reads TGTGCCAGCAAGGGCCCGGAGGGCTATGGCTACACCTTC. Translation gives CASKGPEGYGYTF.